One T cell receptor (beta chain) is described in this entry. The antigen is undetermined. The CDR3 totals 11 residues. The V end was cut by 4 bases, the J end by 6 bases, with 7 bases between. From germline, CDR1 is MNHEY and CDR2 SVGAGI. None of the donors, who were healthy HIV-negative adults, had recently had acute infections or vaccinations. Naive CD45RA+ and memory CD45RA-negative subsets were split from CD4+ cells. Here immunoSEQ multiplex PCR was the method, and the copy in TCRdb shows in-frame clones only, minus some. The table records 2 million to 2.5 million clones, around 90% of them present only once. The sample originates from a study of shared clonotypes between healthy human individuals. At the level of the study: The study used three CD4 naive, three CD4 memory, two CD8 naive and one CD8 memory plate per donor.

Overall study results and limits: Shared clonotypes: 4.5% to 6% naive CD4, about 3.5% naive CD8, over 2% memory CD4, 0.4% to 0.45% memory CD8.

The sequence was obtained from a man between 18 and 29 years old in good health. Some clones in this sample may be carry-over from other donors' samples. This chain uses TRBV6-5 with TRBJ2-7; no firm D call. Sequenced: naive CD4+ T cells from PBMCs. This sample's subset: CD45RA+ positively selected. CDR3 sequence reads: CASSSRSEQYF. CDR3 sequence (DNA): TGTGCCAGCAGTTCTCGGTCCGAGCAGTACTTC.